What follows describes a single T cell receptor (beta chain). What it binds is not known. This sample is part of a study of CD8 T cells in ankylosing spondylitis. Notes on the study in general: Earlier literature documents some of the motif variants in reactive arthritis synovial fluid and blood. Peripheral blood samples showed relatively rare disease-linked clones, and these clones were CD8+. Clones tied to disease were said to be significantly enriched in matched ankylosing spondylitis synovial fluid. Ankylosing spondylitis blood seemed to carry a telltale TCR beta motif made of under ten highly homologous variants.

The CDR3 has 15 residues. V lost 2 bases and J 4 bases, leaving 14 bases between the germline ends. Libraries for TCR beta were made by quantitative 5'-RACE with molecular barcodes. Each CDR3 protein gets one entry after TCRdb re-called the 5' RACE reads with MiXCR. This sample yields 670,000 or so distinct CDR3 sequences, of which 15% to 20% are seen a single time; approximately 18% belongs to the top ten. The rearrangement links TRBV12-3 or TRBV12-4 to TRBJ1-2; D is undetermined. This sequence was found in a male donor with ankylosing spondylitis. Sequenced input: blood, either unsorted or a sorted T cell fraction (not recorded which). CDR3 sequence: CASSLRLDRAYGYTF. In DNA form, the CDR3 reads TGTGCCAGCAGTTTACGCCTGGATCGGGCCTATGGCTACACCTTC.